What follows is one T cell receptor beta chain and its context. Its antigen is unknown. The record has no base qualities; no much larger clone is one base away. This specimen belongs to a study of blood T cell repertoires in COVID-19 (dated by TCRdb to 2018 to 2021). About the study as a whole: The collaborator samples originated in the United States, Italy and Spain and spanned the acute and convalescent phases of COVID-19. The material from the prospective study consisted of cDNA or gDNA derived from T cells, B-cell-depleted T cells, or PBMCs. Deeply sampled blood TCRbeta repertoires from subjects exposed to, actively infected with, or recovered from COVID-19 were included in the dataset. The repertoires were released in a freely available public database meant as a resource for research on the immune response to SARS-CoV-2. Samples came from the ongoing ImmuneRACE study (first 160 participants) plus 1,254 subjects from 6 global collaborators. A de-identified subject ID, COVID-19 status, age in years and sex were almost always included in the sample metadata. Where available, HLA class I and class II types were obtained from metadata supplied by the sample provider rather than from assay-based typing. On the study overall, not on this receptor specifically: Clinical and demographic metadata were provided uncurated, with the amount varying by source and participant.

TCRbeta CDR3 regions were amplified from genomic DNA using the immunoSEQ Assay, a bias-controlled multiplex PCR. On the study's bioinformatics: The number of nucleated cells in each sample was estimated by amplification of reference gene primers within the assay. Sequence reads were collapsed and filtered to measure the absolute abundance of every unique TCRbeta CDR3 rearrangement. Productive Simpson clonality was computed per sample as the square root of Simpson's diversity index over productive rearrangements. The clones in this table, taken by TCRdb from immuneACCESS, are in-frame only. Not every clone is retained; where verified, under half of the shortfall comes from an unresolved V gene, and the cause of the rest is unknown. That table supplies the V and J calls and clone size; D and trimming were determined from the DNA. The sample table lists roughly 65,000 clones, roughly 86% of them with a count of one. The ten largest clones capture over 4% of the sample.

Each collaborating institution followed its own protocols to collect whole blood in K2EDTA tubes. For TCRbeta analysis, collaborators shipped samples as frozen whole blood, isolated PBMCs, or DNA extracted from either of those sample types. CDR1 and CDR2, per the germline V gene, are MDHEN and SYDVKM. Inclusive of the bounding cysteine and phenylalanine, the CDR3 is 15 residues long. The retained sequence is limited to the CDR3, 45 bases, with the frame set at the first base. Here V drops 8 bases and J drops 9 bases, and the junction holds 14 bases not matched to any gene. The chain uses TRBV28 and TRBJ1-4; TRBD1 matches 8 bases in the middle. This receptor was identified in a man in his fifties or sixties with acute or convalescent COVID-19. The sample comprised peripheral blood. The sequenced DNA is TGTGCCAGCTCCTTATTCGGTGACAGGGGTAAAAAACTGTTTTTT. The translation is CASSLFGDRGKKLFF.